This TCR beta chain was sequenced during a study of T cell changes during pregnancy in multiple sclerosis. The CDR3 covers 15 residues. V lost 2 bases and J lost 1; bases outside the gene matches: 3. Per the germline V gene, CDR1 is SEHNR and CDR2 is FQNEAQ (reference sequence). Only in-frame clones appear in the TCRdb table, and some are missing; sequencing was by immunoSEQ multiplex PCR. The profile shows 60,000 or so clones, 75% to 95% of them singletons. This chain connects TRBV7-9 to TRBJ2-3; the match to TRBD2 covers 7 bases. The sequence derives from a female donor in good health, enrolled as a control in a pregnancy study. Sequenced here: CD4+ T cells from peripheral blood mononuclear cells, sampled after pregnancy. This CDR3 reads CASSLTAGGTDTQYF. In DNA form, the CDR3 reads TGTGCCAGCAGCTTAACGGCGGGGGGCACAGATACGCAGTATTTT.